Presented here are 2 T cell receptor beta chains from one specimen sequenced in a study of identical twins. Via MiXCR, TCRdb re-called the 5' RACE reads, giving one row per CDR3 protein. This table holds 350,000 or so distinct CDR3 sequences, 9% to 15% found once. These data also formed part of another study, on yellow fever vaccine responses in identical twins.

The sequenced sample consisted of CD8+ T cells sorted from blood. These receptors were obtained from a woman younger than 30 in good health.

The V call is TRBV7-9, the J call TRBJ2-7, with a tentative D call TRBD1 (6 bases). The CDR3 is 17 amino acids. V was shortened by 1 base and J by 2 bases, with 18 bases between the two germline ends. Germline loops: CDR1 SEHNR, CDR2 FQNEAQ (reference sequence). The CDR3 DNA follows: TGTGCCAGCAGCTTAGATCCACCCGGGACATCTCCCTACGAGCAGTACTTC. Protein sequence: CASSLDPPGTSPYEQYF.

The V gene is TRBV12-5, the J gene TRBJ1-6; tentative D call: TRBD1 (6 bases). Per germline, CDR1 LGHNT and CDR2 FRNRAP. V gave up 1 base and J gave up 11 bases, with 12 bases separating them. The CDR3 sequence is 14 residues long. The CDR3 coding sequence is TGTGCTAGTGGTTTGGACAGGGAAAAGACACCCCTCCACTTT. Translating it yields CASGLDREKTPLHF. Filled out from reference TRBV12-5 and TRBJ1-6, the complete variable domain reads DARVTQTPRHKVTEMGQEVTMRCQPILGHNTVFWYRQTMMQGLELLAYFRNRAPLDDSGMPKDRFSAEMPDATLATLKIQPSEPRDSAVYFCASGLDREKTPLHFGNGTRLTVT.